The 22 T cell receptor beta chains in this list originate from one sample, sequenced in a study of blood T cell repertoires in COVID-19. Here immunoSEQ multiplex PCR was the method, and the copy in TCRdb shows in-frame clones only, minus some. This table has about 270,000 clones, about 88% appearing once. Material: peripheral blood. The receptors were gathered from a human donor with COVID-19, enrolled during active disease. The donor label of this sample is uncertain.

This clone has just one count. The rearrangement uses TRBV3-1 (or the pseudogene TRBV3-2) and TRBJ2-7, with 8 nucleotides matching TRBD1. Trimming removed 1 base from V and 3 bases from J; junction bases left unmatched: 5. CDR1 is LGHDT and CDR2 is YNNKEL in the germline V gene (reference sequence). CDR3 length: 15 residues. The CDR3 reads CASSQAWTGNYEQYF. The CDR3 DNA follows: TGTGCCAGCAGCCAAGCCTGGACAGGGAACTACGAGCAGTACTTC.

The chain is built from TRBV27 and TRBJ2-3, with 9 bases that match TRBD2. From germline, CDR1 is MNHEY and CDR2 SMNVEV (reference sequence). The CDR3 runs to 16 residues. V trimming: 2 bases; J trimming: 1 base; junction bases outside the gene matches: 4. CDR3 amino acids: CASSLRGRGGTDTQYF. The CDR3 DNA reads as TGTGCCAGCAGTTTACGCGGGAGGGGGGGCACAGATACGCAGTATTTT.

The chain is built from TRBV19 and TRBJ1-2; 9 bases align to TRBD1. This CDR3 comprises 18 residues. V was clipped by 1 base and J by 1 base; unmatched bases: 10. Looked up from germline, CDR1 is LNHDA and CDR2 is SQIVND (reference sequence). The CDR3 spells CASSIGTGGLQYNYGYTF. DNA of the CDR3: TGTGCCAGTAGTATAGGTACAGGGGGCCTCCAATATAACTATGGCTACACCTTC.

The chain is built from TRBV4-2 and TRBJ2-1; 9 bases map to TRBD2. Trimming at V came to 0 bases and at J to 7 bases, leaving 7 bases not matched to a gene. The length of the CDR3 is 16 residues. Germline CDR1 reads LGHNA; CDR2 reads YNFKEQ. This chain's CDR3 is CASSQDPLAGRNEQFF. Here the CDR3 DNA reads TGTGCCAGCAGCCAAGATCCCCTAGCGGGAAGGAATGAGCAGTTCTTC.

The genes are TRBV30 and TRBJ1-6; no clear D. V was clipped by 1 base and J by 8 bases, with 24 bases between them. The CDR3 spans 18 residues. Germline loops: CDR1 GTSNPN, CDR2 SVGIG (reference sequence). The CDR3 reads CAWSEGRSRGVVDSPLHF. CDR3 nucleotides: TGTGCCTGGAGTGAAGGTCGTTCCCGGGGTGTTGTTGATTCACCCCTCCACTTT. The whole variable domain, filled in from reference TRBV30 and TRBJ1-6, reads SQTIHQWPATLVQPVGSPLSLECTVEGTSNPNLYWYRQAAGRGLQLLFYSVGIGQISSEVPQNLSASRPQDRQFILSSKKLLLSDSGFYLCAWSEGRSRGVVDSPLHFGNGTRLTVT.

The chain combines TRBV19 with TRBJ2-1; 11 bases fit TRBD2. CDR1 is LNHDA, CDR2 SQIVND, per germline (reference sequence). The V segment lost 7 bases and the J segment 10 bases; nucleotides outside the gene matches: 12. This CDR3 has 15 residues. CDR3 bases: TGTGCCAGTATGTCCCTAGCGGGAGGATTGGACGAGCAGTTCTTC. Its translation: CASMSLAGGLDEQFF. Filled out from reference TRBV19 and TRBJ2-1, the complete variable domain reads DGGITQSPKYLFRKEGQNVTLSCEQNLNHDAMYWYRQDPGQGLRLIYYSQIVNDFQKGDIAEGYSVSREKKESFPLTVTSAQKNPTAFYLCASMSLAGGLDEQFFGPGTRLTVL.

This chain connects TRBV12-3 or TRBV12-4 to TRBJ2-7, with D unresolved. This CDR3 contains 12 residues. Trimming cost V 5 bases and J 0 bases, with 5 bases left between them. The CDR3 spells CASSVSSYEQYF. Here the CDR3 DNA reads TGTGCCAGCAGTGTTAGCTCCTACGAGCAGTACTTC.

The chain has TRBV15 and TRBJ2-1, with 11 bases that match TRBD2. Germline CDR1 LNHNV, CDR2 YYDKDF (reference sequence). The CDR3 totals 17 residues. Unmatched junction bases numbered 8, after V lost 3 bases and J lost 4 bases. CDR3 residues: CATSRGQGTSGYNEQFF. The DNA of the CDR3 is TGTGCCACCAGCAGGGGCCAAGGGACTAGCGGATACAATGAGCAGTTCTTC.

The chain carries TRBV7-2 and TRBJ2-5; D might be TRBD2 (6 bases). The germline V gene encodes CDR1 SGHTA and CDR2 FQGNSA. The V gene lost 5 bases and the J gene lost 5 bases, with 21 bases spanning the gap. The CDR3 loop spans 16 amino acids. CDR3 bases: TGTGCCAGCAGCCCCTTGGGTCGCGGTGGGGGGGAGACCCAGTACTTC. Protein: CASSPLGRGGGETQYF.

The V gene is TRBV11-2, the J gene TRBJ2-3; 8 bases align to TRBD2. This CDR3 is built from 14 residues. V lost 5 bases to trimming and J lost 2 bases; unmatched junction nucleotides: 3. Germline V gives CDR1 SGHAT, CDR2 FQNNGV. CDR3: CASSPGRVTDTQYF. The DNA of the CDR3 is TGTGCCAGCAGCCCCGGGAGGGTCACAGATACGCAGTATTTT.

The rearrangement links TRBV28 to TRBJ2-7, with 8 positions matching TRBD1. Germline values: CDR1 MDHEN, CDR2 SYDVKM. With V trimmed by 7 bases and J by 0 bases, 8 bases remained unmatched. CDR3 size: 15 residues. The CDR3 DNA is TGTGCCAGCAACCCGACAGGGGAAAGCTCCTACGAGCAGTACTTC. This gives the protein CASNPTGESSYEQYF.

V usage is TRBV19 and J usage is TRBJ2-3; 10 bases agree with TRBD2. With V trimmed by 3 bases and J by 4 bases, 22 bases remained unmatched. Looked up from germline, CDR1 is LNHDA and CDR2 is SQIVND (reference sequence). This CDR3 is 21 amino acids long. CDR3 DNA: TGTGCCAGTAGTATCCGAGTAATCGCGGAGGTAGTAACTAGCGGGGCAGATACGCAGTATTTT. It encodes CASSIRVIAEVVTSGADTQYF.

The chain carries TRBV10-3 and TRBJ1-4, with TRBD1 matching 7 bases. The CDR3 has 13 residues. The germline CDR1 and CDR2 sequences are ENHRY and SYGVKD. V was pared by 5 bases and J by 6 bases, with 3 bases of the junction left unmatched. The CDR3 sequence: CAISPGTDEKLFF. The CDR3 region has the DNA TGTGCCATCAGTCCTGGGACAGATGAAAAACTGTTTTTT.

The V and J genes are TRBV5-1 and TRBJ2-2; tentative D call: TRBD1 (7 bases). This CDR3 has 14 amino acids. Trimming left V 9 bases short and J 3 bases short, with 15 bases between. Germline V CDR1 and CDR2: SGHRS, YFSETQ. The CDR3 region has the DNA TGCGCCACCAATCAGGGGGGCCACACCGGGGAGCTGTTTTTT. Its translation: CATNQGGHTGELFF. Full variable domain (missing parts from reference TRBV5-1 and TRBJ2-2): KAGVTQTPRYLIKTRGQQVTLSCSPISGHRSVSWYQQTPGQGLQFLFEYFSETQRNKGNFPGRFSGRQFSNSRSEMNVSTLELGDSALYLCATNQGGHTGELFFGEGSRLTVL.

V is TRBV7-3 and J is TRBJ2-3, with 7 bases identical to TRBD2. The CDR3 contains 14 residues. V shed 3 bases and J 4 bases; nucleotides not matched to a gene: 4. Germline V gene lookup returns CDR1 SGHTA and CDR2 FQGTGA. CDR3 protein: CASSFGGSSDTQYF. CDR3 DNA: TGTGCCAGCAGCTTCGGCGGGAGTTCAGATACGCAGTATTTT. The entire variable domain, with the rest obtained from reference TRBV7-3 and TRBJ2-3, is as follows: GAGVSQTPSNKVTEKGKYVELRCDPISGHTALYWYRQSLGQGPEFLIYFQGTGAADDSGLPNDRFFAVRPEGSVSTLKIQRTERGDSAVYLCASSFGGSSDTQYFGPGTRLTVL.

This clone occurred once. The chain combines TRBV6-6 with TRBJ2-1; 8 bases match TRBD2. The germline V gene has CDR1 MNHNY and CDR2 SVGAGI (reference sequence). The junction had 5 bases not matched to a gene; V was cut back by 0 bases and J by 7 bases. The CDR3 contains 15 residues. In DNA, the CDR3 is TGTGCCAGCAGTTACTCAATAGGCGGGGGGAATGAGCAGTTCTTC. Translation: CASSYSIGGGNEQFF.

This clone was seen repeatedly, ten times or more. V and J are TRBV7-9 and TRBJ1-4; no clear D. The V gene lost 5 bases and the J gene lost 0 bases, with 13 bases spanning the gap. The germline gives CDR1 SEHNR, CDR2 FQNEAQ (reference sequence). CDR3 length equals 16 residues. CDR3 amino acids: CASSLDQISTNEKLFF. CDR3 DNA sequence: TGTGCCAGCAGCCTCGATCAGATTTCAACTAATGAAAAACTGTTTTTT.

The chain joins TRBV9 to TRBJ2-3; D is perhaps TRBD2 (6 bases). Trimming pared 0 bases from V and 5 bases from J, leaving 13 bases between. The CDR3 contains 15 residues. Germline assignment: CDR1 SGDLS and CDR2 YYNGEE. The CDR3 DNA follows: TGTGCCAGCAGCGTAGTGGAGGGAGTAAGAGATACGCAGTATTTT. It yields the protein CASSVVEGVRDTQYF. Full variable domain (outside the CDR3, taken from reference TRBV9 and TRBJ2-3): DSGVTQTPKHLITATGQRVTLRCSPRSGDLSVYWYQQSLDQGLQFLIQYYNGEERAKGNILERFSAQQFPDLHSELNLSSLELGDSALYFCASSVVEGVRDTQYFGPGTRLTVL.

The chain recombines TRBV7-9 with TRBJ1-1; 8 bases are shared with TRBD1. The V gene end was trimmed by 7 bases and the J gene end by 6 bases; junction bases not matched to a gene: 10. This CDR3 contains 14 residues. From germline, CDR1 is SEHNR and CDR2 FQNEAQ (reference sequence). CDR3 region: CASTGQGGDAEAFF. The CDR3 nucleotides read TGTGCCAGCACCGGACAGGGAGGTGATGCTGAAGCTTTCTTT. The full variable domain, in which reference TRBV7-9 and TRBJ1-1 provide the parts outside the CDR3, is DTGVSQNPRHKITKRGQNVTFRCDPISEHNRLYWYRQTLGQGPEFLTYFQNEAQLEKSRLLSDRFSAERPKGSFSTLEIQRTEQGDSAMYLCASTGQGGDAEAFFGQGTRLTVV.

This chain connects TRBV30 to TRBJ2-7, with TRBD1 matching over 10 bases. Germline assignment: CDR1 GTSNPN and CDR2 SVGIG (reference sequence). CDR3 length equals 16 residues. After removal of 3 bases from V and 1 base from J, the junction contained 9 bases not matched to a gene. CDR3 sequence reads: CAWREMGTGESYEQYF. For the CDR3, the DNA is TGTGCCTGGAGGGAGATGGGGACAGGGGAATCCTACGAGCAGTACTTC.

The J gene is TRBJ2-1, the V gene TRBV6-5; 8 bases match TRBD2. CDR1 is MNHEY, CDR2 SVGAGI, per germline. J was trimmed by 9 bases and V by 5 bases; bases with no gene match: 3. The CDR3 length is 12 residues. Here the CDR3 reads CASSREGAEQFF. CDR3 in DNA: TGTGCCAGCAGTCGGGAGGGTGCTGAGCAGTTCTTC.

This sequence joins TRBV9 and TRBJ2-7; possible D gene TRBD2, 6 bases. Germline V gene sequence: CDR1 SGDLS, CDR2 YYNGEE. CDR3 length equals 15 residues. Trimming took 2 bases from V and 0 from J, leaving 12 bases between them. The CDR3 nucleotides read TGTGCCAGCAGCGTTTTAGCGGAGGTCTCCTACGAGCAGTACTTC. It is translated as CASSVLAEVSYEQYF.